This paragraph covers one T cell receptor beta chain sequence. Profiling relied on immunoSEQ multiplex PCR, and the TCRdb table lists in-frame clones only, not all of them. The table records about 47,000 clones, around four fifths of them present only once. The data originate from a study of memory CD4+ T cells and cytomegalovirus serostatus. Turning to the study itself: Of the healthy Belgian adults, under 10 were CMV seropositive and around 22 seronegative.

Single viable CD3+CD4+CD8-CD45RO+ cells were sorted as the memory CD4+ T cells. The CDR3 is 13 residues long. CDR1 is MNHNS and CDR2 is SASEGT in the germline V gene. Trimming removed 4 bases at V and 5 bases at J, with 9 bases between. The sequencing sample was made of memory CD4+ T cells from blood. The chain uses TRBV6-1 and TRBJ1-5; no definite D call. This clonotype was obtained from an adult in good health and CMV-seropositive. CDR3 sequence: CASSVGIDQPQHF. In DNA, the CDR3 is TGTGCCAGCAGTGTAGGGATCGATCAGCCCCAGCATTTT.